This T cell receptor beta chain was observed in a study of control samples from healthy donors and cancer patients. This clone showed up just once. CDR1 and CDR2 from the germline V gene are KGHSH and LQKENI. Trimming left V 0 bases short and J 6 bases short, with 5 bases between. CDR3 size: 12 residues. TCRdb's copy holds only in-frame clones and misses some; the assay was immunoSEQ multiplex PCR. Of 250,000 to 300,000 clones in the sample, around 79% were seen once. Specimen: PBMCs. The source of this sequence is an older woman with lung cancer. The chain recombines TRBV18 with TRBJ2-5; no firm D call. The CDR3 DNA reads TGTGCCAGCTCACCACCGGTCAAGACCCAGTACTTC. It specifies CASSPPVKTQYF.